This TCR beta chain was observed in a study of blood T cell repertoires in COVID-19. Whole-study context: The study drew acute and convalescent COVID-19 samples from the United States, Italy and Spain.

Using immunoSEQ multiplex PCR, the repertoire was profiled, and TCRdb retains in-frame clones only, with some absent. The sample yields 300,000 to 450,000 clones, about 88% seen once. The CDR3 runs 17 residues. V gave up 1 base and J gave up 1 base, with 14 bases separating them. Germline V gene sequence: CDR1 SGHTA, CDR2 FQGTGA. Assignment of participants to cohorts was predicated upon participant-reported clinical history. This clone occurred once. This TCR came from a woman aged 25 to 39 who had been exposed to COVID-19. The chain has TRBV7-3 and TRBJ2-1; tentative D call: TRBD2 (6 bases). Sequenced: PBMCs or T cells enriched from blood (not recorded which). Here the CDR3 DNA reads TGTGCCAGCAGCTTAATCTCTGGAGGGACTTCCTACAATGAGCAGTTCTTC. This sequence encodes CASSLISGGTSYNEQFF.